The 32 T cell receptor beta chains in this list originate from one sample, sequenced in a study of human T cells and chemical hapten exposure. TCRdb analysed the RACE reads with MiXCR anew, one entry per CDR3 protein. This table holds 200,000 to 300,000 distinct CDR3 sequences, roughly 8.9% found once. Time point of the sample: pre-sensitization, week 0. Regarding treatment: therapeutic diphenylcyclopropenone sensitization with weekly scalp DPC. Sequenced here: whole blood, sampled in connection with sensitization to the hapten diphenylcyclopropenone (DPC). The receptor source for this set is a middle-aged woman with alopecia areata. Some clones in this sample may be carry-over from other donors' samples.

This clonotype was seen a few times. The genes are TRBV29-1 and TRBJ1-1, with TRBD1 identical over 8 bases. The V gene end was trimmed by 5 bases and the J gene end by 1 base; junction bases not matched to a gene: 6. Germline CDR1 SQVTM, CDR2 ANQGSEA. The CDR3 is 14 residues long. The CDR3 loop is CSVRKDRANTEAFF. Written as DNA, the CDR3 is TGCAGCGTTCGCAAGGACAGGGCGAACACTGAAGCTTTCTTT.

This clonotype was recorded a few times. The chain has TRBV12-3 or TRBV12-4 and TRBJ2-2; 7 nucleotides line up with TRBD2. The V gene end was trimmed by 7 bases and the J gene end by 6 bases; junction bases not matched to a gene: 5. This CDR3 has 13 residues. The CDR3 spells CASKLREAGELFF. DNA for the CDR3: TGTGCCAGCAAATTACGGGAGGCCGGGGAGCTGTTTTTT.

The gene calls are TRBV4-3 and TRBJ2-6; perhaps TRBD1 as D (7 bases). Between the trimmed V and J ends, which lost 3 bases and 4 bases, there was a span of 10 bases. Germline V gene lookup returns CDR1 LGHNA and CDR2 YSLEER. CDR3 size: 15 residues. CDR3 nucleotide sequence: TGCGCCAGCAGCCACAGGGGGGTCGGGGCCAACGTCCTGACTTTC. Protein sequence: CASSHRGVGANVLTF.

This clonotype was detected ten times or more. The V call is TRBV5-1, the J call TRBJ2-7, with D possibly TRBD2 on 5 matching bases. V shed 4 bases and J shed 3 bases, with 5 bases lying between them. Germline CDR1 and CDR2: SGHRS and YFSETQ. CDR3 length: 11 amino acids. The DNA for the CDR3 is TGCGCCAGCAGCCGGGACTACGAGCAGTACTTC. Protein sequence: CASSRDYEQYF.

This clonotype was recorded many times. The chain recombines TRBV7-2 with TRBJ2-2, with TRBD1 matching over 9 bases. Per the germline V gene, CDR1 is SGHTA and CDR2 is FQGNSA. CDR3 length: 15 amino acids. Trimming cost V 4 bases and J 4 bases; bases outside gene matches: 4. CDR3 protein: CASSWDRVGTGELFF. In DNA, the CDR3 is TGTGCCAGCAGCTGGGACAGGGTTGGCACCGGGGAGCTGTTTTTT.

The table lists this clonotype with a few counts. The chain is built from TRBV27 and TRBJ2-7; 9 nucleotides align to TRBD1. The CDR3 has 14 amino acids. Germline-derived CDR1 and CDR2 are MNHEY and SMNVEV (reference sequence). V shed 3 bases, J shed 4 bases, and the junction held 4 bases outside the gene matches. Here the CDR3 reads CASSFWDRVYEQYF. The CDR3 DNA is TGTGCCAGCAGTTTTTGGGACAGGGTGTACGAGCAGTACTTC.

The sample holds a few counts of this clonotype. The chain joins TRBV20-1 to TRBJ1-1, with a possible D match to TRBD1 (6 bases). The ends were cut back, 7 bases at V and 4 bases at J, with 16 bases in the middle. Germline CDR1 DFQATT, CDR2 SNEGSKA (reference sequence). The CDR3 runs to 13 residues. This chain's CDR3 is CSDSGRGGTEAFF. Written as DNA, the CDR3 is TGCAGTGACAGCGGGAGAGGGGGCACTGAAGCTTTCTTT.

The chain couples TRBV29-1 to TRBJ2-1; no definite D call. Trimming removed 3 bases at V and 6 bases at J, with 9 bases between. This CDR3 has 12 amino acids. The germline CDR1 and CDR2 sequences are SQVTM and ANQGSEA. CDR3 bases: TGCAGCGTTGACGTAGGCGGCAATGAGCAGTTCTTC. It yields the protein CSVDVGGNEQFF.

This chain connects TRBV28 to TRBJ2-7; tentatively, D is TRBD1 (6 bases). The germline gives CDR1 MDHEN, CDR2 SYDVKM. There are 15 residues in the CDR3. With 7 bases removed from V and 3 bases from J, the gap between germline ends came to 19 bases. The CDR3 DNA is TGTGCCAGCACTATCGGGACACAGCGCTACTACGAGCAGTACTTC. The encoded protein is CASTIGTQRYYEQYF.

The chain uses TRBV20-1 and TRBJ2-3, with D possibly TRBD2 on 6 matching bases. Germline V gene data show CDR1 as DFQATT and CDR2 as SNEGSKA (reference sequence). Between the trimmed V and J ends, which lost 0 bases and 8 bases, there was a span of 12 bases. The length of the CDR3 is 13 residues. The CDR3 sequence: CSARDPARGTQYF. CDR3 nucleotides: TGCAGTGCTAGAGACCCAGCGCGGGGTACGCAGTATTTT.

The rearrangement links TRBV2 to TRBJ1-1, with 7 bases that match TRBD1. V dropped 6 bases and J dropped 6; count of bases not matched to a gene: 10. This CDR3 is built from 14 residues. CDR1 and CDR2 from the germline V gene are SNHLY and FYNNEI. The CDR3 DNA reads as TGTGCCAGCAGGAGACAAACAGGGGAACCTGAAGCTTTCTTT. This sequence encodes CASRRQTGEPEAFF. Full variable domain (outside the CDR3, taken from reference TRBV2 and TRBJ1-1): EPEVTQTPSHQVTQMGQEVILRCVPISNHLYFYWYRQILGQKVEFLVSFYNNEISEKSEIFDDQFSVERPDGSNFTLKIRSTKLEDSAMYFCASRRQTGEPEAFFGQGTRLTVV.

The chain carries TRBV25-1 and TRBJ2-2; D might be TRBD2 (6 bases). The germline CDR1 and CDR2 sequences are MGHDK and SYGVNS. Trimming removed 4 bases at V and 7 bases at J, with 10 bases between. This CDR3 region has 13 residues. The CDR3: CASSVTGDGELFF. In nucleotides, the CDR3 is TGTGCCAGCAGTGTAACGGGGGACGGGGAGCTGTTTTTT.

In this sample, this clonotype turned up a few times. The gene calls are TRBV15 and TRBJ2-1; perhaps TRBD1 as D (5 bases). The CDR3 extends over 14 amino acids. Trimming removed 6 bases at V and 5 bases at J, with 14 bases between. From germline, CDR1 is LNHNV and CDR2 YYDKDF (reference sequence). The CDR3: CATRPRTSNNEQFF. The CDR3 region has the DNA TGTGCCACCAGGCCCCGGACAAGCAACAATGAGCAGTTCTTC.

The chain is built from TRBV28 and TRBJ1-1; D unresolved. CDR1 and CDR2 from the germline V gene are MDHEN and SYDVKM. V was pared by 0 bases and J by 4 bases, with 18 bases between. The CDR3 length is 17 residues. In nucleotides, the CDR3 is TGTGCCAGCAGTTTATGGGGTGCCTTCCGGGCGGGCACTGAAGCTTTCTTT. It is translated as CASSLWGAFRAGTEAFF.

This clonotype has only a few counts. This sequence joins TRBV5-6 and TRBJ2-3; 12 nucleotides line up with TRBD2. V lost 4 bases and J lost 3; bases outside the gene matches: 6. Germline lookup yields CDR1 SGHDT and CDR2 YYEEEE. This CDR3 has 16 residues. CDR3 loop: CASSLRTSGVTDTQYF. For the CDR3, the DNA is TGTGCCAGCAGCCTACGGACTAGCGGGGTGACAGATACGCAGTATTTT.

The chain links TRBV5-1 to TRBJ2-7, with 13 bases that match TRBD2. The CDR3 spans 15 residues. Trimming took 2 bases from V and 2 from J; bases not matched to a gene: 1. Germline V gives CDR1 SGHRS, CDR2 YFSETQ. CDR3 DNA: TGCGCCAGCAGCTTCGGGACTAGCGGGACCTACGAGCAGTACTTC. Its protein product is CASSFGTSGTYEQYF.

This clonotype showed up just a few times. The V and J genes are TRBV3-1 and TRBJ1-2; D ambiguous. This CDR3 has 12 residues. V was pared by 1 base and J by 13 bases, with 13 bases between. CDR1 LGHDT and CDR2 YNNKEL come from the germline V gene (reference sequence). The CDR3 nucleotides are TGTGCCAGCAGCCAAGCACCGCTCCCCACCACCTTC. Translation: CASSQAPLPTTF.

The sample holds a few counts of this clonotype. This sequence joins TRBV2 and TRBJ2-7, with 10 positions matching TRBD1. CDR1 and CDR2 (germline): SNHLY, FYNNEI. After removal of 5 bases from V and 7 bases from J, the junction contained 8 bases not matched to a gene. The CDR3 extends over 14 amino acids. The CDR3 here is CASSPRDRGGEQYF. The DNA for the CDR3 is TGTGCCAGCAGTCCCCGGGACAGGGGTGGTGAGCAGTACTTC.

This clonotype was counted only a few times. This CDR3 is CSARGDITYEQYF. The CDR3 coding sequence is TGCAGTGCTAGAGGGGACATCACCTACGAGCAGTACTTC. The V and J genes are TRBV20-1 and TRBJ2-7; the D gene is possibly TRBD1 (6 bases). Germline V gives CDR1 DFQATT, CDR2 SNEGSKA (reference sequence). The CDR3 extends over 13 amino acids. Deletions cut 1 base from V and 2 bases from J, with 9 bases between.

The V call is TRBV7-2, the J call TRBJ2-7; TRBD2 aligns across 9 bases. Unmatched junction bases numbered 2, after V lost 3 bases and J lost 2 bases. Looked up from germline, CDR1 is SGHTA and CDR2 is FQGNSA. The CDR3 length is 14 residues. DNA of the CDR3: TGTGCCAGCAGCTTTAGCGGGAGCCCCTACGAGCAGTACTTC. Translated, it gives CASSFSGSPYEQYF.

The CDR3 DNA reads TGCGCCAGCAGCTTGGGGACTAGCGCCCAGTATTTT. Its translation: CASSLGTSAQYF. V is TRBV5-1 and J is TRBJ2-3; 9 nucleotides align to TRBD2. The CDR3 length is 12 residues. Germline V CDR1 and CDR2: SGHRS, YFSETQ. J was trimmed by 12 bases and V by 0 bases; bases with no gene match: 2.

The V call is TRBV4-1, the J call TRBJ2-7, with 7 bases that match TRBD2. The CDR3 consists of 15 residues. The germline V gene has CDR1 MGHRA and CDR2 YSYEKL. The V segment lost 5 bases and the J segment 3 bases; nucleotides outside the gene matches: 10. Here the CDR3 DNA reads TGCGCCAGCAGCGAAGTGTTGGCGGGAGACTACGAGCAGTACTTC. Amino acids: CASSEVLAGDYEQYF.

The chain has TRBV19 and TRBJ1-2; 7 bases fit TRBD1. This CDR3 has 12 residues. Trimming at V came to 4 bases and at J to 7 bases, leaving 3 bases not matched to a gene. The germline V gene has CDR1 LNHDA and CDR2 SQIVND (reference sequence). The CDR3 here is CASSTNRGGYTF. The CDR3 DNA is TGTGCCAGTAGTACGAACAGGGGTGGCTACACCTTC.

Only one count was recorded for this clonotype. This sequence joins TRBV4-1 and TRBJ2-3, with 7 bases that match TRBD2. V trimming: 1 base; J trimming: 5 bases; junction bases outside the gene matches: 6. This CDR3 is built from 15 residues. The germline V gene encodes CDR1 MGHRA and CDR2 YSYEKL. CDR3 region: CASSQATGGRDTQYF. The DNA for the CDR3 is TGCGCCAGCAGCCAAGCCACCGGGGGGAGAGATACGCAGTATTTT.

The sample holds a few counts of this clonotype. Relative to the germline gene, one junction end is altered; a read error may explain this. This chain connects TRBV7-7 to TRBJ2-5; D might be TRBD1 (5 bases). CDR1 and CDR2 (germline): SSHAT, FNYEAQ (reference sequence). The CDR3 extends over 15 amino acids. CDR3: CASSLGAGPRETQYF. In DNA, the CDR3 is TGTGCTAGCAGCTTAGGTGCAGGGCCTCGAGAGACCCAGTACTTC.

The rearrangement links TRBV27 to TRBJ2-3, with 7 bases matching TRBD2. The CDR3 covers 15 residues. Trimming at V came to 3 bases and at J to 4 bases, leaving 7 bases not matched to a gene. Germline CDR1 MNHEY, CDR2 SMNVEV (reference sequence). The CDR3 nucleotides are TGTGCCAGCAGTTTTACTAGCGTGGGGTCAGATACGCAGTATTTT. The encoded protein is CASSFTSVGSDTQYF.

This rearrangement joins TRBV9 to TRBJ2-3, with 7 bases lining up with TRBD2. CDR3 length equals 15 residues. Losses at the gene ends were 4 bases for V and 5 bases for J; bases not matched to a gene: 10. Germline lookup yields CDR1 SGDLS and CDR2 YYNGEE. CDR3 in amino acids: CASSPRRELGDTQYF. The CDR3 DNA follows: TGTGCCAGCAGCCCCCGGCGGGAGTTAGGAGATACGCAGTATTTT.

V usage is TRBV18 and J usage is TRBJ2-5; no definite D call. The germline CDR1 and CDR2 sequences are KGHSH and LQKENI. The V gene lost 1 base and the J gene lost 4 bases, with 4 bases spanning the gap. This CDR3 has 12 residues. Here the CDR3 reads CASSPLLETQYF. Written as DNA, the CDR3 is TGTGCCAGCTCACCACTATTAGAGACCCAGTACTTC.

The chain carries TRBV5-5 and TRBJ1-1; D gene uncertain. Per germline, CDR1 SGHKS and CDR2 YYEKEE (reference sequence). Between the trimmed V and J ends, which lost 0 bases and 4 bases, there was a span of 10 bases. The CDR3 length is 14 residues. The CDR3 DNA reads TGTGCCAGCAGCTTGGTGGGGAAGGGCACTGAAGCTTTCTTT. Encoded protein: CASSLVGKGTEAFF.

J is TRBJ1-1 and V is TRBV7-3, with D perhaps matching TRBD1 (5 bases). Trimming cost V 6 bases and J 11 bases, with 16 bases left between them. Germline CDR1 and CDR2: SGHTA and FQGTGA. This CDR3 spans 12 amino acids. CDR3 sequence reads: CASRQSGHLAFF. The CDR3 DNA sequence: TGTGCCAGCAGGCAATCTGGACATCTCGCTTTCTTT.

In this sample, this clonotype turned up a few times. The genes are TRBV7-3 and TRBJ2-1, with 12 bases aligning to TRBD2. The CDR3 runs to 15 residues. Trimming removed 5 bases from V and 6 bases from J; junction bases left unmatched: 5. Germline CDR1 and CDR2: SGHTA and FQGTGA. The CDR3 loop reads CASSLLAGGINEQFF. The CDR3 DNA reads TGTGCCAGCAGCCTACTAGCGGGAGGTATCAATGAGCAGTTCTTC.

This clonotype was counted a few times. The chain uses TRBV28 and TRBJ1-1; tentatively, D is TRBD1 (6 bases). Trimming shortened V by 6 bases and J by 0 bases, and 14 bases separated the two germline ends. The CDR3 totals 15 residues. Germline-derived CDR1 and CDR2 are MDHEN and SYDVKM. CDR3 region: CASSQIGTLNTEAFF. CDR3 nucleotides: TGTGCCAGCAGCCAGATCGGGACACTGAACACTGAAGCTTTCTTT.